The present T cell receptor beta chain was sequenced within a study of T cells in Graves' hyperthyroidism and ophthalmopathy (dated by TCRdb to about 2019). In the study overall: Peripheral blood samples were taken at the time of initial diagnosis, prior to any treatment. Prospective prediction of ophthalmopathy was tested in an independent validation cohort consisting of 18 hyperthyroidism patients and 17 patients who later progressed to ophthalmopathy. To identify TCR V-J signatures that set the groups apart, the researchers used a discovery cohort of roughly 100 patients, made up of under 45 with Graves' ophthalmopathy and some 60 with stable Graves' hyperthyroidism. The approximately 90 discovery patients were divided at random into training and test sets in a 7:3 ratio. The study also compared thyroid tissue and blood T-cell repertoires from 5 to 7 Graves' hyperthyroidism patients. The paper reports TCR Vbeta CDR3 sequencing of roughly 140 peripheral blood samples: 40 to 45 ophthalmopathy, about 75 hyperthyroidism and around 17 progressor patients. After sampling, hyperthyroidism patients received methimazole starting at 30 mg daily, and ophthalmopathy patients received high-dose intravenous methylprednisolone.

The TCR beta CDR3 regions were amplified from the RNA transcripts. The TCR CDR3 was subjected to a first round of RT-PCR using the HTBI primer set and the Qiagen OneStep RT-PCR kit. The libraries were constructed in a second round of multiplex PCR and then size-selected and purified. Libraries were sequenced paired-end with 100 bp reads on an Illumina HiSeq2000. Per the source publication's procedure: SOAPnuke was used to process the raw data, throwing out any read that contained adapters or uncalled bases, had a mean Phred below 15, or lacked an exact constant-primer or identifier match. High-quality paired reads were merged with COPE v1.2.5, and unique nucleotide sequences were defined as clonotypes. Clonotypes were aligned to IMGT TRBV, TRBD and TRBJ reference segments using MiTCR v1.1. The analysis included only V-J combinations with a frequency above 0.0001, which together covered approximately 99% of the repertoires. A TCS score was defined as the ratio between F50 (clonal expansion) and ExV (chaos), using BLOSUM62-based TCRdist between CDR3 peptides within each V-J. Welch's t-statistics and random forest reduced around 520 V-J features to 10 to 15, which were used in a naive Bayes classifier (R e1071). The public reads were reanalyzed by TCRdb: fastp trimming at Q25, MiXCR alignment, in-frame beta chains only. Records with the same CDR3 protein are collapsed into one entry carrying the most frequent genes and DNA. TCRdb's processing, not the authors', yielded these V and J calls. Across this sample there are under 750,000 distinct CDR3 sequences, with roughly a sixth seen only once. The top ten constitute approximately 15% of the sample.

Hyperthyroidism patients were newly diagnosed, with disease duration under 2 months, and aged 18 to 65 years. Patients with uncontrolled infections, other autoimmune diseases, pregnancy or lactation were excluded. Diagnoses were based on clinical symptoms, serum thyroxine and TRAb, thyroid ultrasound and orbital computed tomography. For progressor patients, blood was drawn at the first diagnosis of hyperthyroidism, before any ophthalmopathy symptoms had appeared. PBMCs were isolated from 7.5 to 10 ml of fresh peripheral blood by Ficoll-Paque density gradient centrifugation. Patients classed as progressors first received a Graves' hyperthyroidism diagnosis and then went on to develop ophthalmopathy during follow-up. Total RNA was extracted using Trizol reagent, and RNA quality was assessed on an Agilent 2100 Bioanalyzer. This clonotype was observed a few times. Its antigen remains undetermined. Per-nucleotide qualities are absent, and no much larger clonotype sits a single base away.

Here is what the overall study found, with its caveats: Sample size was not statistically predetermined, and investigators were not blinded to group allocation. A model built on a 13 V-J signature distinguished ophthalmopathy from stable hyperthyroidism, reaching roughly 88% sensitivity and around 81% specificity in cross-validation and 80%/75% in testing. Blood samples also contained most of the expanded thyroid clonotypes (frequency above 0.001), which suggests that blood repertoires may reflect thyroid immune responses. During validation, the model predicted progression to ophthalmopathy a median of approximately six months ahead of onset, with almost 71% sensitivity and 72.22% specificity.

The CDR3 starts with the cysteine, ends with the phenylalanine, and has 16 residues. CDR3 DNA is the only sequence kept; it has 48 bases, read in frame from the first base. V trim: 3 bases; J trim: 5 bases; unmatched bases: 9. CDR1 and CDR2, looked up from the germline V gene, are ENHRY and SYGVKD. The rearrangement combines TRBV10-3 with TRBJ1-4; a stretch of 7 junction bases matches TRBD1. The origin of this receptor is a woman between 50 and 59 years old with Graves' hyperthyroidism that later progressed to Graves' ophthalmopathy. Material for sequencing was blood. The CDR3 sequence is CAISDVPGQTNEKLFF. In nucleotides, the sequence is TGTGCCATCAGTGATGTCCCGGGACAGACGAATGAAAAACTGTTTTTT.